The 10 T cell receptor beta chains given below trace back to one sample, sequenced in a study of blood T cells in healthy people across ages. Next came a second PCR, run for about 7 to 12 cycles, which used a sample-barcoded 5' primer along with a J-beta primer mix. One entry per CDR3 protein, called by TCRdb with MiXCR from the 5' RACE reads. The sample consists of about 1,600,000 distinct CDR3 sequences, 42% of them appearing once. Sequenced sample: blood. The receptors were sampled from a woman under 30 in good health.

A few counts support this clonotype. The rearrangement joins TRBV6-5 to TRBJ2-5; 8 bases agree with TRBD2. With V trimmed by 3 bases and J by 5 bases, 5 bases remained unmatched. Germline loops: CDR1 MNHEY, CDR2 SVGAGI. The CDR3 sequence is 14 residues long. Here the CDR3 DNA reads TGTGCCAGCAGTTATCAAGCGGGAGTGGAGACCCAGTACTTC. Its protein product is CASSYQAGVETQYF.

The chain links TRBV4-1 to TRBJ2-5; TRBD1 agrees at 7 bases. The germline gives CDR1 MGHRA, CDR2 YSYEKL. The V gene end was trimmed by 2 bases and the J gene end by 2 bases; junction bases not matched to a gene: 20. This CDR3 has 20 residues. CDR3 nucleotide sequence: TGCGCCAGCAGCCAATATACACCCGGCCGGGACAGACTTCATCAAGAGACCCAGTACTTC. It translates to CASSQYTPGRDRLHQETQYF.

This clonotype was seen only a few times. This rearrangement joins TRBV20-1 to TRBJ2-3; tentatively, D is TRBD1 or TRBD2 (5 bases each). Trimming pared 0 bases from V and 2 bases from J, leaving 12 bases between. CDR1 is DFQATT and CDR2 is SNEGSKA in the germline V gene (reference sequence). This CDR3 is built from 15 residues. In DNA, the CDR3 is TGCAGTGCTAGAGATCGGGGCCCTTACACAGATACGCAGTATTTT. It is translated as CSARDRGPYTDTQYF.

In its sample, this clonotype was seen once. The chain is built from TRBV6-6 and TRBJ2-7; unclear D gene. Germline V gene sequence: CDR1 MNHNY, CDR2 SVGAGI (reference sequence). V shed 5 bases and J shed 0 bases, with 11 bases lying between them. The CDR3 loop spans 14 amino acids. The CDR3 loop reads CASSDAVLSYEQYF. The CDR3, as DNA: TGTGCCAGCAGTGATGCTGTTCTCTCCTACGAGCAGTACTTC.

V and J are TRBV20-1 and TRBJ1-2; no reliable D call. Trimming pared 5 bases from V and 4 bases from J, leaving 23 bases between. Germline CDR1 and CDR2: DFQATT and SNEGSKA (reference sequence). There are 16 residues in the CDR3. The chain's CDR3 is CSAGTTNGLQIYGYTF. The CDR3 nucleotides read TGCAGTGCTGGAACGACAAACGGCCTCCAGATCTATGGCTACACCTTC.

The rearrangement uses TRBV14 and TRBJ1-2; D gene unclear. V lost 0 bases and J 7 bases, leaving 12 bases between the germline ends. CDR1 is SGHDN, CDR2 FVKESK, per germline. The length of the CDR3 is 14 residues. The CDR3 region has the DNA TGTGCCAGCAGCCAAGAGTCTAGGTTTGGTGGCTACACCTTC. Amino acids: CASSQESRFGGYTF.

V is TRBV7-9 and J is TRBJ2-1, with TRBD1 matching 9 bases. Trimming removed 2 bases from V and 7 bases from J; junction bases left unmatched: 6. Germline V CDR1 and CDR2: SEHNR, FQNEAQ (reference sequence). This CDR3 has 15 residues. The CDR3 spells CASSLWDRDRNEQFF. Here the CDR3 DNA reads TGTGCCAGCAGCTTATGGGACAGGGATCGTAATGAGCAGTTCTTC.

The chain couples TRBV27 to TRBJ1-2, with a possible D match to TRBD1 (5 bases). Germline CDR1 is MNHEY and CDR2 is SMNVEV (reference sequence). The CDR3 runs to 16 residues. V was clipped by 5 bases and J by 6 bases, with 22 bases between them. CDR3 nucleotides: TGTGCCAGCAGTCCCCGGGGGGAAGAGATCCAGGATGGCTACACCTTC. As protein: CASSPRGEEIQDGYTF.

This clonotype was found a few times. Here the CDR3 DNA reads TGTGCCTGGACCCTTGGGACAGGGGGCTATGGCTACACCTTC. Encoded protein: CAWTLGTGGYGYTF. This chain connects TRBV30 to TRBJ1-2; 11 nucleotides match TRBD1. The CDR3 consists of 14 residues. With V trimmed by 4 bases and J by 4 bases, 5 bases remained unmatched. The germline CDR1 and CDR2 sequences are GTSNPN and SVGIG (reference sequence). Filled out from reference TRBV30 and TRBJ1-2, the complete variable domain reads SQTIHQWPATLVQPVGSPLSLECTVEGTSNPNLYWYRQAAGRGLQLLFYSVGIGQISSEVPQNLSASRPQDRQFILSSKKLLLSDSGFYLCAWTLGTGGYGYTFGSGTRLTVV.

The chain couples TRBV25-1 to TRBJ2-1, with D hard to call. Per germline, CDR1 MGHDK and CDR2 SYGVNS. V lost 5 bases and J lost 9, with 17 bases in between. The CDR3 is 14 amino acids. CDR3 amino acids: CASSFDALAPEQFF. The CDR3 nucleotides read TGTGCCAGCAGTTTCGACGCTTTGGCTCCTGAGCAGTTCTTC.